The 5 T cell receptor beta chains below were found in one sample sequenced in a study of blood T cell repertoires in COVID-19. The data were produced by immunoSEQ multiplex PCR, yet TCRdb's version contains in-frame clones alone and is incomplete. The sample has hundreds of thousands of clones; around 86% are singletons. The sample consisted of peripheral blood. The receptors shown here come from a woman under 40 with active or convalescent COVID-19.

The rearrangement uses TRBV14 and TRBJ2-5, with 12 positions matching TRBD2. This CDR3 has 17 amino acids. The V gene's germline CDR1 is SGHDN and CDR2 FVKESK. V lost 5 bases to trimming and J lost 5 bases; unmatched junction nucleotides: 12. For the CDR3, the DNA is TGTGCCAGCAGCGTCTGGCGGAGACTAGCGGGAGCCGAGACCCAGTACTTC. This sequence encodes CASSVWRRLAGAETQYF.

This clone appeared once. This chain connects TRBV25-1 to TRBJ2-5; D is uncertain. Germline V lookup: CDR1 MGHDK, CDR2 SYGVNS. Deletions cut 5 bases from V and 5 bases from J, with 6 bases between. The CDR3 is made up of 11 amino acids. CDR3 nucleotides: TGTGCCAGCAGTCACGGGGAGACCCAGTACTTC. Translated: CASSHGETQYF.

The chain uses TRBV7-7 and TRBJ2-7; D remains unclear. The CDR3 is 15 residues long. With 6 bases removed from V and 0 bases from J, the gap between germline ends came to 15 bases. The germline gives CDR1 SSHAT, CDR2 FNYEAQ (reference sequence). CDR3 protein: CASRIPQQFSYEQYF. In DNA form, the CDR3 reads TGTGCCAGCAGAATACCCCAACAGTTCTCCTACGAGCAGTACTTC.

The chain recombines TRBV25-1 with TRBJ1-2, with 7 bases aligning to TRBD1. The germline V gene encodes CDR1 MGHDK and CDR2 SYGVNS. The J segment lost 7 bases and the V segment lost 3 bases, leaving 11 bases of the junction unmatched. CDR3 length equals 15 residues. The CDR3 protein is CASSDQFTGEGGYTF. The CDR3 coding sequence is TGTGCCAGCAGTGACCAATTTACAGGGGAAGGTGGCTACACCTTC.

The chain is built from TRBV5-1 and TRBJ1-4; D is undetermined. With 0 bases removed from V and 2 bases from J, the gap between germline ends came to 11 bases. Germline V gene lookup returns CDR1 SGHRS and CDR2 YFSETQ. This CDR3 comprises 16 residues. DNA for the CDR3: TGCGCCAGCAGCTTGGAGTTGGGGAGTACTAATGAAAAACTGTTTTTT. It specifies CASSLELGSTNEKLFF.